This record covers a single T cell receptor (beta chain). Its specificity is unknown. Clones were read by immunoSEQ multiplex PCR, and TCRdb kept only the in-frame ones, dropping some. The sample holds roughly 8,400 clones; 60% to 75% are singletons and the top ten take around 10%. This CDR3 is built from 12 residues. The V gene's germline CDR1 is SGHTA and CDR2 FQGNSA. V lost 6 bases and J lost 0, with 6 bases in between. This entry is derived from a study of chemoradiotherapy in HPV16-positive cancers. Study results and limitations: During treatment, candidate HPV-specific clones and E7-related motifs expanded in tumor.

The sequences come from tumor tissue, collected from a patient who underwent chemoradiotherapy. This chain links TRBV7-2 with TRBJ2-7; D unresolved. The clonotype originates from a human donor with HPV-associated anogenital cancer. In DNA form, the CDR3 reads TGTGCCAGCAGTCAGAGCTCCTACGAGCAGTACTTC. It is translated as CASSQSSYEQYF. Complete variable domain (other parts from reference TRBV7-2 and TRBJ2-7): GAGVSQSPSNKVTEKGKDVELRCDPISGHTALYWYRQSLGQGLEFLIYFQGNSAPDKSGLPSDRFSAERTGGSVSTLTIQRTQQEDSAVYLCASSQSSYEQYFGPGTRLTVT.